Described below is a single T cell receptor beta chain sequence and its context. These data belong to a study of blood T cell repertoires in COVID-19. In the study overall: The United States, Italy and Spain were the sources of the acute and convalescent COVID-19 samples. The analysed material was cDNA or gDNA that came from T cells, B-cell-depleted T cells, or PBMCs.

Germline lookup yields CDR1 LGHDT and CDR2 YNNKEL (reference sequence). The CDR3 contains 16 residues. V dropped 4 bases and J dropped 0 bases, with 13 bases sitting between them. TCRdb's copy holds only in-frame clones and misses some; the assay was immunoSEQ multiplex PCR. The table shows roughly 100,000 clones, with 86% occurring only once. Material for sequencing was peripheral blood. This chain uses TRBV3-1 (or the pseudogene TRBV3-2) with TRBJ1-3; D unclear. The TCR sequence derives from a man aged 80 or over with acute or convalescent COVID-19. The CDR3 DNA sequence: TGTGCCAGCAGCCGGACTCCCGGGAACTCTGGAAACACCATATATTTT. As protein: CASSRTPGNSGNTIYF.